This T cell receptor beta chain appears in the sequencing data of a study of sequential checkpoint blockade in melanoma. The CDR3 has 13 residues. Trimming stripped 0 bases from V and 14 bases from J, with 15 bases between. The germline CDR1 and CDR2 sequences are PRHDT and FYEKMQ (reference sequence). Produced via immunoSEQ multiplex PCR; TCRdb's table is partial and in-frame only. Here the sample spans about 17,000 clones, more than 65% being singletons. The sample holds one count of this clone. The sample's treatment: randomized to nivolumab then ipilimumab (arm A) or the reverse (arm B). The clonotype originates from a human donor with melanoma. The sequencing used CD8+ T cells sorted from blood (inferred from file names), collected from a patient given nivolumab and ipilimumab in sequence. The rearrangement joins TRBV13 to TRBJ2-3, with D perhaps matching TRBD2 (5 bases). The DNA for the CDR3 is TGTGCCAGCAGCTTAGGTAGGACTCCACTGGTGTATTTT. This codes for CASSLGRTPLVYF.